The entry that follows covers one TCR beta chain sequence. Antigen specificity is unknown. The source of the sample is a study of cytomegalovirus exposure and HLA in healthy donors. Study-level findings and limits: The study labeled 170 or so TCR beta chains cytomegalovirus-associated.

Per germline, CDR1 SGHTA and CDR2 FQGNSA. The CDR3 is made up of 15 amino acids. V dropped 2 bases and J dropped 1 base, with 9 bases sitting between them. While the first cohort had hundreds of subjects, the donors belonged to the separate validation cohort of over a hundred subjects. Libraries were prepared by immunoSEQ multiplex PCR; TCRdb keeps only in-frame clonotypes and omits some of them. The sample carries fewer than 400,000 clones, roughly 88% recorded once. This sequence originates from a woman in her late teens or twenties in good health and CMV-seronegative. The sequencing input was PBMCs. The chain has TRBV7-2 and TRBJ1-5; no reliable D call. The CDR3 sequence is CASSLSGQSNQPQHF. CDR3 sequence (DNA): TGTGCCAGCAGCTTATCGGGTCAGAGCAATCAGCCCCAGCATTTT.